The 9 T cell receptor beta chains presented below share a single source sample, sequenced in a study of shared clonotypes between healthy human individuals. Naive CD8 populations comprised CD45RO-negative cells positively selected for CCR7, excluding terminally differentiated effector memory CD45RA+ cells. Using immunoSEQ multiplex PCR, the repertoire was profiled, and TCRdb retains in-frame clones only, with some absent. The sample contains about 700,000 clones, 92% of which appear only once. The source material was naive CD8+ T cells sorted from blood. The source of these receptors is a man aged 30-40 years in good health.

The chain recombines TRBV27 with TRBJ2-1; TRBD2 matches at 10 bases. The CDR3 loop spans 15 amino acids. V was pared by 2 bases and J by 4 bases, with 2 bases of the junction left unmatched. Germline V gene data show CDR1 as MNHEY and CDR2 as SMNVEV (reference sequence). The CDR3 spells CASSLVTSGYNEQFF. Here the CDR3 DNA reads TGTGCCAGCAGTTTAGTGACTAGCGGGTACAATGAGCAGTTCTTC.

The chain uses TRBV19 and TRBJ2-1; the D is unclear. Germline assignment: CDR1 LNHDA and CDR2 SQIVND (reference sequence). V lost 4 bases to trimming and J lost 4 bases, with 8 bases between them. The length of the CDR3 is 13 residues. CDR3 coding DNA: TGTGCCAGTAGTAAGAGTCCATACAATGAGCAGTTCTTC. This translates into CASSKSPYNEQFF.

The count of this clone is one. This sequence joins TRBV7-8 and TRBJ2-1, with 12 positions matching TRBD2. Germline assignment: CDR1 SGHVS and CDR2 FQNEAQ. This CDR3 has 20 residues. Unmatched junction bases numbered 16, after V lost 5 bases and J lost 2 bases. The CDR3 DNA is TGTGCCAGCAGCCCGCAGGGGGCTGTGACTAGCGGGAGAGCCTACAATGAGCAGTTCTTC. This encodes CASSPQGAVTSGRAYNEQFF.

The rearrangement links TRBV11-2 to TRBJ2-7; TRBD2 matches at 8 bases. Germline V gives CDR1 SGHAT, CDR2 FQNNGV. The CDR3 is 14 residues long. The V gene end was trimmed by 5 bases and the J gene end by 0 bases; junction bases not matched to a gene: 3. The CDR3 DNA is TGTGCCAGCAGCACGGGAGGGCCCTCCTACGAGCAGTACTTC. Translation: CASSTGGPSYEQYF.

CDR3 nucleotide sequence: TGTGCCAGCAGCCCTAAAGGACAGGCGTCTTTCTACGAGCAGTACTTC. Translated: CASSPKGQASFYEQYF. The chain employs TRBV14 and TRBJ2-7, with 7 bases lining up with TRBD1. The CDR3 runs 16 residues. The trim removed 4 bases at V and 3 bases at J, leaving 12 bases unmatched. CDR1 is SGHDN and CDR2 is FVKESK in the germline V gene.

This sequence joins TRBV27 and TRBJ2-7; TRBD2 aligns across 8 bases. Looked up from germline, CDR1 is MNHEY and CDR2 is SMNVEV (reference sequence). The junction had 9 bases not matched to a gene; V was cut back by 5 bases and J by 3 bases. The CDR3 length is 15 residues. This CDR3 is CASSPRTSGRYEQYF. CDR3 nucleotide sequence: TGTGCCAGCAGTCCCCGAACTAGCGGACGCTACGAGCAGTACTTC.

The sample holds a few counts of this clone. The chain combines TRBV6-1 with TRBJ1-1, with D uncertain. The CDR3 length is 12 residues. Germline V gives CDR1 MNHNS, CDR2 SASEGT. Trimming stripped 3 bases from V and 8 bases from J, with 10 bases between. The CDR3 reads CASSDASPEAFF. CDR3 bases: TGTGCCAGCAGTGACGCCAGCCCGGAAGCTTTCTTT.

As to this clone: One end of the junction varies from germline; a read error may be responsible. The V gene is TRBV27, the J gene TRBJ2-1; 8 bases match TRBD2. The CDR3 extends over 14 amino acids. Germline CDR1 reads MNHEY; CDR2 reads SMNVEV (reference sequence). CDR3 in DNA: TGTGCCAGCACGGGACTAGTCTCCTGCAATGAGCAGTTCTTC. As protein: CASTGLVSCNEQFF.

The rearrangement links TRBV6-9 to TRBJ2-7; D unclear. This CDR3 spans 13 amino acids. In germline, CDR1 is MNHGY, CDR2 SVAAGI. V gave up 3 bases and J gave up 2 bases, with 8 bases separating them. In DNA, the CDR3 is TGTGCCAGCAGTTACTACGCTACCTACGAGCAGTACTTC. Its protein product is CASSYYATYEQYF.